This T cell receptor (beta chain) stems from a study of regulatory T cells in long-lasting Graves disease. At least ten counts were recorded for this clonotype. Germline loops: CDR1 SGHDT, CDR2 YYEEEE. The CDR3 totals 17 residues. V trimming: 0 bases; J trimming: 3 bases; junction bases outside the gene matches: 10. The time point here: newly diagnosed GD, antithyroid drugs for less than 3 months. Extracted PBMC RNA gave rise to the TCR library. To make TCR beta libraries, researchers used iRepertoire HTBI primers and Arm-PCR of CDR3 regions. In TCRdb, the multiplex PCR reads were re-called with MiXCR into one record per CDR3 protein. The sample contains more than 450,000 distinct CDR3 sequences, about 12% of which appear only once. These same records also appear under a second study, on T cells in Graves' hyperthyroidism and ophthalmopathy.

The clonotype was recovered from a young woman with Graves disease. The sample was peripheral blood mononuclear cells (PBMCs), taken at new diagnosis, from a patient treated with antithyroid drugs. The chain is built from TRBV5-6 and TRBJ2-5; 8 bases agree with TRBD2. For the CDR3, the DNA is TGTGCCAGCAGCTTGGATAGGCGGGAGGTTACGGAAGAGACCCAGTACTTC. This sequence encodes CASSLDRREVTEETQYF.